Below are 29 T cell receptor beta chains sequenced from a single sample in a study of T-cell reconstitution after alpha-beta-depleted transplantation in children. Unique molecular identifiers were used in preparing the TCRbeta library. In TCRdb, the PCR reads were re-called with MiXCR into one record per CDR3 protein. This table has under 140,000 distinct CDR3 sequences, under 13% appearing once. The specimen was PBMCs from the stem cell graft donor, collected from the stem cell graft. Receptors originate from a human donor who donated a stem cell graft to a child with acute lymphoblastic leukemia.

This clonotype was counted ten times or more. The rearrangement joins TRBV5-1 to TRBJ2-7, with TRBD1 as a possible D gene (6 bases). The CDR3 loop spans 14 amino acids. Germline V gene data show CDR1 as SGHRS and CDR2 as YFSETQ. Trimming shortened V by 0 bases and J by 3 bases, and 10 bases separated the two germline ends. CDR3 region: CASSLGQALYEQYF. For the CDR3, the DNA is TGCGCCAGCAGCTTGGGACAGGCCCTCTACGAGCAGTACTTC. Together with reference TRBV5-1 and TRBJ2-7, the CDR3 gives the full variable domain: KAGVTQTPRYLIKTRGQQVTLSCSPISGHRSVSWYQQTPGQGLQFLFEYFSETQRNKGNFPGRFSGRQFSNSRSEMNVSTLELGDSALYLCASSLGQALYEQYFGPGTRLTVT.

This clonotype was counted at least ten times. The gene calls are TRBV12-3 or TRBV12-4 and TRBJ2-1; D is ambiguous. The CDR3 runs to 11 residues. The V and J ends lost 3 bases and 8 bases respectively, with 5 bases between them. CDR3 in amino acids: CASSFSDEQFF. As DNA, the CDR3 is TGTGCCAGCAGTTTTTCCGATGAGCAGTTCTTC.

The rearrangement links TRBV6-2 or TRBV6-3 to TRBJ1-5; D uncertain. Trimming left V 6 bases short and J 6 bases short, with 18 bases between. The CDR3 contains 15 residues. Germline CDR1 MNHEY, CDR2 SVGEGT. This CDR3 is CASRPGRSGGQPQHF. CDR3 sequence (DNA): TGTGCCAGCAGGCCTGGTAGATCTGGCGGTCAGCCCCAGCATTTT.

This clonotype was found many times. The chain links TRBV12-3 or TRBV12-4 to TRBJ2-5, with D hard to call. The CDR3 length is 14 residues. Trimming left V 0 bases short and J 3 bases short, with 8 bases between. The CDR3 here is CASSLASGKETQYF. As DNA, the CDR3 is TGTGCCAGCAGTTTAGCGTCGGGCAAAGAGACCCAGTACTTC.

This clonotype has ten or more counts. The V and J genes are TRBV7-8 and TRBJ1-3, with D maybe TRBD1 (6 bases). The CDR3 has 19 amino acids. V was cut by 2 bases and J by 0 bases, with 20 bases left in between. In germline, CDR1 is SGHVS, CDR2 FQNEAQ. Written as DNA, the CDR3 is TGTGCCAGCAGCTTACCGCTGACGGGACACTCTTACTCTGGAAACACCATATATTTT. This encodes CASSLPLTGHSYSGNTIYF.

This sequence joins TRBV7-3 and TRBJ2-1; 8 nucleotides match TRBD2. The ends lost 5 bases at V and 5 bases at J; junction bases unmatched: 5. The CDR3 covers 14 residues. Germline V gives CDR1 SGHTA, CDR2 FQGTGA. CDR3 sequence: CASSPGTSNNEQFF. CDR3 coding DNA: TGTGCCAGCAGCCCCGGGACTAGTAACAATGAGCAGTTCTTC.

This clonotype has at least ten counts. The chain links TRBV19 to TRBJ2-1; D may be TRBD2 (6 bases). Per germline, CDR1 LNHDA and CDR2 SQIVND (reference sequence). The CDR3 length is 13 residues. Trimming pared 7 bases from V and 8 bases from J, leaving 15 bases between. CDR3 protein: CASTPGRRDEQFF. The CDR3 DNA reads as TGTGCCAGTACTCCGGGCCGGAGGGATGAGCAGTTCTTC.

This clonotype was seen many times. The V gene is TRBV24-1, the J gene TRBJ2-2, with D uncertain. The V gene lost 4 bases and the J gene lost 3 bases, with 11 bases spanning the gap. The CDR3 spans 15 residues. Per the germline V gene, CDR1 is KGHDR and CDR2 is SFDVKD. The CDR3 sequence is CATSEQSSDTGELFF. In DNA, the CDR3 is TGTGCCACCAGTGAGCAATCATCAGACACCGGGGAGCTGTTTTTT.

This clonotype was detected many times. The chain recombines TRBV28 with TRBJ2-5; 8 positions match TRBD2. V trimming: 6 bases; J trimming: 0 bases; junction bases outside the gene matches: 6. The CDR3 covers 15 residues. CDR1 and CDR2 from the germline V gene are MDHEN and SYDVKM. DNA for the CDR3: TGTGCCAGCAGAGCCACTAGCGGCCACCAAGAGACCCAGTACTTC. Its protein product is CASRATSGHQETQYF. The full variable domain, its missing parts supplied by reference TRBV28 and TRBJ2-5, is DVKVTQSSRYLVKRTGEKVFLECVQDMDHENMFWYRQDPGLGLRLIYFSYDVKMKEKGDIPEGYSVSREKKERFSLILESASTNQTSMYLCASRATSGHQETQYFGPGTRLLVL.

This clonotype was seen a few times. Here the CDR3 DNA reads TGTGCCTGGAGTCTCTTTAAGGTCTCGCCCTACGAGCAGTACTTC. As protein: CAWSLFKVSPYEQYF. The chain employs TRBV30 and TRBJ2-7; D is unclear. Trimming took off 2 bases at V and 2 bases at J, with 16 bases between the two ends. The CDR3 covers 15 residues. CDR1 and CDR2 from the germline V gene are GTSNPN and SVGIG (reference sequence).

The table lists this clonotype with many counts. CDR3 residues: CASSPGGRAGIQYF. CDR3 nucleotide sequence: TGTGCCAGCAGTCCCGGCGGGAGGGCGGGCATTCAGTACTTC. This sequence joins TRBV12-3 or TRBV12-4 and TRBJ2-4, with 9 bases fitting TRBD2. CDR3 length equals 14 residues. Trimming removed 5 bases from V and 9 bases from J; junction bases left unmatched: 8.

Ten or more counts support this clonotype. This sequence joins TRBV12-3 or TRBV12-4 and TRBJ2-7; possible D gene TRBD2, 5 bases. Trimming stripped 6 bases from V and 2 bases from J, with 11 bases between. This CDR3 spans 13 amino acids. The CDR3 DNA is TGTGCCAGCAGATTCTCGGGGACCTACGAGCAGTACTTC. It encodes CASRFSGTYEQYF.

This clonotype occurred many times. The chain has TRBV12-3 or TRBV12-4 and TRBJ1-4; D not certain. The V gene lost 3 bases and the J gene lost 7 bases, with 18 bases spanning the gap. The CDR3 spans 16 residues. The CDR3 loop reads CASSFSQLNVAEKLFF. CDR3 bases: TGTGCCAGCAGTTTTTCACAGCTGAATGTGGCTGAAAAACTGTTTTTT.

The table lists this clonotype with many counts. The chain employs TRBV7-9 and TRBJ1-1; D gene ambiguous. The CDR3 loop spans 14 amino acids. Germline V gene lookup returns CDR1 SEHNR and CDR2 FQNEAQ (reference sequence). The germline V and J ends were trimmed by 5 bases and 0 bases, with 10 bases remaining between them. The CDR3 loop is CASSQNAVNTEAFF. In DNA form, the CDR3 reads TGTGCCAGCAGCCAGAACGCGGTGAACACTGAAGCTTTCTTT.

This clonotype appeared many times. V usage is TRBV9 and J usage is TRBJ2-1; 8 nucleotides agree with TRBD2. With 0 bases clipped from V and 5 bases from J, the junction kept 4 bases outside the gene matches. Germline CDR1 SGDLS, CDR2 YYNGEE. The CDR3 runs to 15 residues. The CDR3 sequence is CASSVAPGGDNEQFF. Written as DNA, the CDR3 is TGTGCCAGCAGCGTAGCTCCGGGGGGGGACAATGAGCAGTTCTTC.

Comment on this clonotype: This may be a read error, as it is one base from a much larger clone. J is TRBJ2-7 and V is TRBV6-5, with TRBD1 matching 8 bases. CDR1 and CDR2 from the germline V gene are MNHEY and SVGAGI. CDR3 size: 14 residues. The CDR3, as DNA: TGTGCCAGCAGTTCGACAGGGGTCACCTACAAGCAGTACTTC. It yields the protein CASSSTGVTYKQYF.

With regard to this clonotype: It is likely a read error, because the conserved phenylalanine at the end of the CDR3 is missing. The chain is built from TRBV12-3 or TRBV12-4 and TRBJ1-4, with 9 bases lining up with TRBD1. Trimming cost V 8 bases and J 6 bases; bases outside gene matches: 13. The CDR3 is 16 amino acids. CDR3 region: CASQSYDGDRDEKLFL. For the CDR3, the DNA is TGTGCCAGCCAATCATACGACGGGGACAGGGATGAAAAACTGTTTTTG.

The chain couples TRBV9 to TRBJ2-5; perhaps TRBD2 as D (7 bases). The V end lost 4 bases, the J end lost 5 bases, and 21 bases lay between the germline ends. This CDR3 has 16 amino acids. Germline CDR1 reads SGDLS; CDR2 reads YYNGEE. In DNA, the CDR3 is TGTGCCAGCAGCCTCAGAGGGGGGGTCCAAGGGGAGACCCAGTACTTC. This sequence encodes CASSLRGGVQGETQYF.

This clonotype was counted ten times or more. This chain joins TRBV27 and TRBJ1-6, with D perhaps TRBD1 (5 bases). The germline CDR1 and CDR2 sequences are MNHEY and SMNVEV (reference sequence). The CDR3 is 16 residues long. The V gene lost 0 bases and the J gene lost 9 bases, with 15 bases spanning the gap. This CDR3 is CASSLSRVTGGSPLHF. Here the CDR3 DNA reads TGTGCCAGCAGTTTATCACGGGTCACGGGGGGTTCACCCCTCCACTTT.

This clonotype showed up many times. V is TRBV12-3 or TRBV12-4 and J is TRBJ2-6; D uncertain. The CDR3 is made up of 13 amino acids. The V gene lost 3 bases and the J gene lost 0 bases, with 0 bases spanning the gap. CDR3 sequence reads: CASSFSGANVLTF. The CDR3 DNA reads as TGTGCCAGCAGTTTCTCTGGGGCCAACGTCCTGACTTTC.

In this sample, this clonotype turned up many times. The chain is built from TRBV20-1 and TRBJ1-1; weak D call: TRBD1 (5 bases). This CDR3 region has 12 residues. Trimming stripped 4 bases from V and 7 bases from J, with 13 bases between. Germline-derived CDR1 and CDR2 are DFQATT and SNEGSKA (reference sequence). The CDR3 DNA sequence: TGCAGTGCTACGGTGACAGAAATTGAAGCTTTCTTT. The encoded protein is CSATVTEIEAFF.

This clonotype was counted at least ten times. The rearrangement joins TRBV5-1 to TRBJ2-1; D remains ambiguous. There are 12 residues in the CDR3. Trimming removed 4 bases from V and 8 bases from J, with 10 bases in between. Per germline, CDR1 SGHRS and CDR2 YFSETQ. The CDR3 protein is CASSPTLDEQFF. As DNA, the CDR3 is TGCGCCAGCAGCCCAACTCTAGATGAGCAGTTCTTC.

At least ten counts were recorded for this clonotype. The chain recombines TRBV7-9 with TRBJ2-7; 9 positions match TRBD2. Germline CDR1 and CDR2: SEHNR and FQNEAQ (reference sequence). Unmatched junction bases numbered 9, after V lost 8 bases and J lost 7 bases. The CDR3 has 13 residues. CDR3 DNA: TGTGCCAGCCACCTAGCGGGACGTGATGAGCAGTACTTC. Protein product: CASHLAGRDEQYF.

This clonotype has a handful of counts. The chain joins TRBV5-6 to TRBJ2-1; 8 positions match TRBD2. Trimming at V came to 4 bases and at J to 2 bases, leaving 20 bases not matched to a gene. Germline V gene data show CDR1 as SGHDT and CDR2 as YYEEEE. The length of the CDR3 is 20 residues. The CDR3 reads CASSPEPPGLVYRTYNEQFF. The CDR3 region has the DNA TGTGCCAGCAGCCCAGAGCCCCCGGGACTAGTATACCGTACCTACAATGAGCAGTTCTTC.

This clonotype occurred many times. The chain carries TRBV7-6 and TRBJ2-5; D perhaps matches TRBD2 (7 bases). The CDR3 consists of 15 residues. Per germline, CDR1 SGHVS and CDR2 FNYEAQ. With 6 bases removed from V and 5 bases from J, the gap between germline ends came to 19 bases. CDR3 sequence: CASRPTGRGVETQYF. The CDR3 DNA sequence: TGTGCCAGCAGACCTACAGGGAGGGGTGTCGAGACCCAGTACTTC.

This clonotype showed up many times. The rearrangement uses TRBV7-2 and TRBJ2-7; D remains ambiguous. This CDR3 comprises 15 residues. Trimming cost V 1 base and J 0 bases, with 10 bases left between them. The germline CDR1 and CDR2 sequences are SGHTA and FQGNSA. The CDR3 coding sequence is TGTGCCAGCAGCTTAGAGTGGGTCTCCTCCTACGAGCAGTACTTC. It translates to CASSLEWVSSYEQYF.

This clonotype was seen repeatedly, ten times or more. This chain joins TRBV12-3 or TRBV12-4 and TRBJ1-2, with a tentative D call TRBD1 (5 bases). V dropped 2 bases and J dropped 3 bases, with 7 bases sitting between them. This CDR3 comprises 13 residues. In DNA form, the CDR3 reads TGTGCCAGCAGTTTACGAGGGGACTATGGCTACACCTTC. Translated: CASSLRGDYGYTF.

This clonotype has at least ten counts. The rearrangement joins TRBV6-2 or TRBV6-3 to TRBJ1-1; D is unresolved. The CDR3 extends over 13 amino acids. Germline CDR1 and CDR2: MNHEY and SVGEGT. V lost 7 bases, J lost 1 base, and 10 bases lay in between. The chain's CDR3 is CASTGRRNTEAFF. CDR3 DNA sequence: TGTGCCAGCACCGGTCGGAGGAACACTGAAGCTTTCTTT.

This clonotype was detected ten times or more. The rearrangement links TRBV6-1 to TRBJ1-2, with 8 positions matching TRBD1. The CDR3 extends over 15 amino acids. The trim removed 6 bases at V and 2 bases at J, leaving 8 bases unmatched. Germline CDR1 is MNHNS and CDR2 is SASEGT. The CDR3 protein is CASSRTRTGNYGYTF. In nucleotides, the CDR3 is TGTGCCAGCAGCCGAACGAGGACAGGGAACTATGGCTACACCTTC.